This TCR beta chain was found in a study of blood T cell repertoires in COVID-19. The wider study: Collection of acute and convalescent COVID-19 samples took place in the United States, Italy and Spain. Nucleic acid was either cDNA or gDNA, and it came from T cells, B-cell-depleted T cells, or PBMCs.

V lost 8 bases, J lost 4 bases, and 3 bases stayed unmatched. Germline values: CDR1 MNHEY, CDR2 SVGAGI. The CDR3 extends over 14 amino acids. As processed by the authors: Amplification from reference gene primers served as the basis for estimated nucleated cell counts. The method was immunoSEQ multiplex PCR; TCRdb's version includes in-frame clones alone and lacks a portion of them. D and trimming come from the DNA, and the V and J calls and clone size come from that table. The sample carries 250,000 or so clones, 70% to 75% recorded once. The sample consisted of peripheral blood. The chain couples TRBV6-5 to TRBJ2-6, with 9 bases lining up with TRBD1. The clonotype was recovered from a woman older than 75 with acute or convalescent COVID-19. The CDR3 sequence is CASVGTGGANVLTF. CDR3 DNA: TGTGCCAGCGTCGGGACAGGGGGGGCCAACGTCCTGACTTTC.